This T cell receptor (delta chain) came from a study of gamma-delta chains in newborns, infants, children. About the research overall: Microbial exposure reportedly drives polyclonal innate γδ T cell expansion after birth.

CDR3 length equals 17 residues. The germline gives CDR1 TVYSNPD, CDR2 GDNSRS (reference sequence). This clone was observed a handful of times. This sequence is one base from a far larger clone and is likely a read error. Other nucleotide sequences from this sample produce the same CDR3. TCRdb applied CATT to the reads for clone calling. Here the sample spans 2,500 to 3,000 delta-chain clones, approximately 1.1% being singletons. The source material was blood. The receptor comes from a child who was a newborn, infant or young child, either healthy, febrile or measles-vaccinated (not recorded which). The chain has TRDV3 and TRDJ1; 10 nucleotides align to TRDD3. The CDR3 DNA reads TGCGCCTTTGGCCTGATCCGTCTGGGGGATAAGGCCGATAAACTCATCTTT. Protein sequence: CAFGLIRLGDKADKLIF.